The rows below give T cell receptor beta chains drawn from one sample of a study of response to subunit inactivated influenza vaccine. TCRdb called the RT-PCR reads again in MiXCR, with one record for every CDR3 protein. The top ten hold 10% to 15% of the sample, which has around 570,000 distinct CDR3 sequences, under 9% seen once. The sample consisted of PBMCs from blood, taken around 25 months after vaccination. These receptors all stem from a man in his fifties or sixties who received an inactivated influenza vaccine. The CDR3 runs from the conserved cysteine through the conserved F or W. Fields, in order: V gene, clone size, J gene, D gene, CDR3 protein, CDR3 DNA. A D gene is named only where the DNA matches it firmly. Clone size is not always given. Where it is, it says once, few, many or a class for expanded clones.

v_gene: TRBV7-2; abundance: NA; j_gene: TRBJ2-7; d_gene: NA; CDR3aa: CASSHTPVVSYEQYF; CDR3nt: TGTGCCAGCAGCCACACGCCAGTAGTCTCCTACGAGCAGTACTTC
v_gene: TRBV4-3; abundance: many; j_gene: TRBJ2-2; d_gene: NA; CDR3aa: CASSRSGPGELFF; CDR3nt: TGCGCCAGCAGCCGTTCAGGGCCCGGGGAGCTGTTTTTT
v_gene: TRBV7-6; abundance: few; j_gene: TRBJ2-1; d_gene: NA; CDR3aa: CASSFRHGSNEQFF; CDR3nt: TGTGCCAGCAGCTTTCGGCACGGGTCCAATGAGCAGTTCTTC
v_gene: TRBV7-9; abundance: NA; j_gene: TRBJ2-2; d_gene: TRBD2; CDR3aa: CASSFLSGGGTGELFF; CDR3nt: TGTGCCAGCAGCTTTCTGAGCGGGGGAGGTACCGGGGAGCTGTTTTTT
v_gene: TRBV24-1; abundance: NA; j_gene: TRBJ2-3; d_gene: NA; CDR3aa: CATSDTGVTDTQYF; CDR3nt: TGTGCCACCAGTGACACTGGGGTGACAGATACGCAGTATTTT
v_gene: TRBV6-5; abundance: NA; j_gene: TRBJ2-7; d_gene: NA; CDR3aa: CASSYSKADSYEQYF; CDR3nt: TGTGCCAGCAGTTACTCGAAGGCGGACTCCTACGAGCAGTACTTC
v_gene: TRBV20-1; abundance: NA; j_gene: TRBJ2-7; d_gene: TRBD2; CDR3aa: CSASLAGLYEQYF; CDR3nt: TGCAGTGCTAGCCTAGCGGGCCTCTACGAGCAGTACTTC
v_gene: TRBV20-1; abundance: few; j_gene: TRBJ2-7; d_gene: NA; CDR3aa: CSARGGRGSYEQYF; CDR3nt: TGCAGTGCCAGGGGGGGCCGGGGATCCTACGAGCAGTACTTC
v_gene: TRBV3-1; abundance: NA; j_gene: TRBJ2-2; d_gene: TRBD1; CDR3aa: CASSQTGGTGELFF; CDR3nt: TGTGCCAGCAGCCAGACAGGGGGTACCGGGGAGCTGTTTTTT
v_gene: TRBV20-1; abundance: NA; j_gene: TRBJ2-7; d_gene: TRBD1; CDR3aa: CSAMGQGASLGRYEQYF; CDR3nt: TGCAGTGCTATGGGACAGGGAGCTTCATTAGGTCGCTACGAGCAGTACTTC
v_gene: TRBV7-2; abundance: many; j_gene: TRBJ2-3; d_gene: NA; CDR3aa: CASSLDGRGADTQYF; CDR3nt: TGTGCCAGCAGCTTAGACGGCAGGGGGGCAGATACGCAGTATTTT
v_gene: TRBV7-8; abundance: NA; j_gene: TRBJ2-2; d_gene: NA; CDR3aa: CASSRLTNTGELFF; CDR3nt: TGTGCCAGCAGCCGACTAACGAACACCGGGGAGCTGTTTTTT
v_gene: TRBV11-1; abundance: NA; j_gene: TRBJ2-3; d_gene: NA; CDR3aa: CASSPLSGLSTDTQYF; CDR3nt: TGTGCCAGCAGCCCCCTCAGCGGGCTAAGCACAGATACGCAGTATTTT
v_gene: TRBV11-2; abundance: few; j_gene: TRBJ2-1; d_gene: TRBD2; CDR3aa: CASSLGGSGRSSYNEQFF; CDR3nt: TGTGCCAGCAGCTTAGGGGGGAGCGGGAGATCCTCCTACAATGAGCAGTTCTTC
v_gene: TRBV5-1; abundance: NA; j_gene: TRBJ2-5; d_gene: NA; CDR3aa: CASSLETGPWETQYF; CDR3nt: TGCGCCAGCAGCTTGGAAACCGGTCCGTGGGAGACCCAGTACTTC